These 8 T cell receptor beta chains came from one sample sequenced in a study of PD-1 blockade in mismatch repair-deficient tumors (TCRdb year 2017). The library was built by means of the immunoSEQ multiplex PCR assay. In its TCRdb copy, this immuneACCESS table keeps in-frame sequences only and misses some clones. Where compared with another copy, unresolved V genes explain less than half of these, and the others have no known cause. This sample gives more than 50,000 clones in total; about 87% of them show up just once. The ten biggest clones cover approximately 14% of the sample. The sample here was peripheral blood, taken 52 weeks after starting pembrolizumab. The source is an adult with mismatch repair-deficient cancer.

This chain joins TRBV27 and TRBJ2-3, with D perhaps assigned TRBD1 or TRBD2 (6 bases each). The ends were cut back, 6 bases at V and 6 bases at J, with 19 bases in the middle. The germline CDR1 and CDR2 sequences are MNHEY and SMNVEV (reference sequence). This CDR3 has 15 amino acids. CDR3 nucleotides: TGTGCCAGCAGCCTTCAGCCGGGGGCAACGGATACGCAGTATTTT. It is translated as CASSLQPGATDTQYF.

The rearrangement joins TRBV7-3 to TRBJ1-5, with D possibly TRBD1 on 6 matching bases. CDR3 length: 17 residues. Germline loops: CDR1 SGHTA, CDR2 FQGTGA. V lost 5 bases and J 0 bases, leaving 17 bases between the germline ends. CDR3 protein: CASSLRSDRNSNQPQHF. In nucleotides, the CDR3 is TGTGCCAGCAGCCTTAGATCGGACAGAAATAGCAATCAGCCCCAGCATTTT.

The sample holds one count of this clone. This rearrangement joins TRBV5-4 to TRBJ2-3; TRBD1 agrees at 7 bases. This CDR3 spans 14 amino acids. V was clipped by 4 bases and J by 0 bases; unmatched bases: 2. Germline V lookup: CDR1 SGHNT, CDR2 YYREEE (reference sequence). The CDR3 DNA reads TGTGCCAGCAGCAGACAGGGAAGCACAGATACGCAGTATTTT. Protein sequence: CASSRQGSTDTQYF.

The rearrangement links TRBV7-2 to TRBJ2-3, with D uncertain. Germline loops: CDR1 SGHTA, CDR2 FQGNSA. V lost 1 base and J 0 bases, leaving 8 bases between the germline ends. The CDR3 loop spans 15 amino acids. The DNA of the CDR3 is TGTGCCAGCAGCTTAGGGGCGTTGAGCACAGATACGCAGTATTTT. It codes for CASSLGALSTDTQYF.

This clone has only a few counts. This chain uses TRBV28 with TRBJ2-1; TRBD2 aligns across 14 bases. V lost 10 bases and J lost 4; bases outside the gene matches: 12. The CDR3 is 17 residues long. In germline, CDR1 is MDHEN, CDR2 SYDVKM. Written as DNA, the CDR3 is TGTGCCACCAAGTCAGGACTAGCGGGAGGATCATACAATGAGCAGTTCTTC. Encoded protein: CATKSGLAGGSYNEQFF.

V gene TRBV2 combines with J gene TRBJ1-4, with D unresolved. The germline V and J ends were trimmed by 8 bases and 5 bases, with 6 bases remaining between them. Germline V gene data show CDR1 as SNHLY and CDR2 as FYNNEI. The CDR3 is 11 residues long. The CDR3 region is CASEQNEKLFF. The CDR3 DNA sequence: TGTGCCAGCGAGCAAAATGAAAAACTGTTTTTT.

V and J are TRBV4-3 and TRBJ1-2; 7 bases are a match to TRBD1. Germline CDR1 and CDR2: LGHNA and YSLEER. V shed 4 bases, J shed 4 bases, and the junction held 9 bases outside the gene matches. The CDR3 extends over 15 amino acids. CDR3 protein: CASSLTDRNLYGYTF. The CDR3 nucleotides read TGCGCCAGCAGCCTAACGGACAGGAATCTCTATGGCTACACCTTC.

This chain joins TRBV28 and TRBJ2-2, with 8 bases lining up with TRBD1. CDR1 MDHEN and CDR2 SYDVKM come from the germline V gene. V lost 4 bases to trimming and J lost 0 bases; unmatched junction nucleotides: 10. This CDR3 contains 18 residues. The CDR3 spells CASSYLIRTGPNTGELFF. The CDR3 nucleotides are TGTGCCAGCAGTTACTTAATTAGGACAGGGCCGAACACCGGGGAGCTGTTTTTT.